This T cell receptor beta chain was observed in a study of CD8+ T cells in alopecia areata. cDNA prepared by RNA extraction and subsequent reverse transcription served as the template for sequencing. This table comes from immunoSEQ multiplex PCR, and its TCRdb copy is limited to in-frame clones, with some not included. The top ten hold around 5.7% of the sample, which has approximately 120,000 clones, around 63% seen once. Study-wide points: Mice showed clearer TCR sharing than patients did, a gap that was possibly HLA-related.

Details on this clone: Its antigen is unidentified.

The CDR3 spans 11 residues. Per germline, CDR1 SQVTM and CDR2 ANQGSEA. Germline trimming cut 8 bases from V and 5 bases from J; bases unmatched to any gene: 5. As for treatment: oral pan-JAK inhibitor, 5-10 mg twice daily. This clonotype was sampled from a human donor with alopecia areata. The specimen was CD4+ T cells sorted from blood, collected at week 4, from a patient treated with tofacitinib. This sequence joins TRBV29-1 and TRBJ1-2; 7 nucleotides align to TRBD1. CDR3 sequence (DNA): TGCAGCACTGCAGGGGGTTATGGCTACACCTTC. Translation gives CSTAGGYGYTF.